The 20 T cell receptor beta chains below come from one sample, sequenced in a study of CD8 T cells in ankylosing spondylitis. TCRdb fed the 5' RACE reads into MiXCR, producing one record per CDR3 protein. The data contain under 250,000 distinct CDR3 sequences, approximately 30% of them singletons. Sequenced sample: blood, either unsorted or a sorted T cell fraction (not recorded which). These receptors all come from a male donor with ankylosing spondylitis or in good health (not recorded which).

This chain joins TRBV5-6 and TRBJ2-1, with 10 bases lining up with TRBD1. CDR1 is SGHDT, CDR2 YYEEEE, per germline. The CDR3 runs 13 residues. With 7 bases clipped from V and 5 bases from J, the junction kept 3 bases outside the gene matches. The CDR3 sequence is CASGGTGDNEQFF. CDR3 DNA sequence: TGTGCCAGCGGCGGGACAGGGGACAATGAGCAGTTCTTC.

This chain connects TRBV5-1 to TRBJ2-1, with D perhaps TRBD1 or TRBD2 (7 bases each). Trimming pared 0 bases from V and 0 bases from J, leaving 16 bases between. This CDR3 has 18 amino acids. Germline CDR1 and CDR2: SGHRS and YFSETQ. CDR3 coding DNA: TGCGCCAGCAGCTTGGTTGCCAGGGGGGGCTACTCCTACAATGAGCAGTTCTTC. Protein sequence: CASSLVARGGYSYNEQFF.

The chain employs TRBV20-1 and TRBJ2-3, with unresolved D. The CDR3 has 14 residues. From germline, CDR1 is DFQATT and CDR2 SNEGSKA (reference sequence). V gave up 0 bases and J gave up 2 bases, with 9 bases separating them. CDR3 DNA: TGCAGTGCTAGAGATGGTCGGACCACAGATACGCAGTATTTT. It translates to CSARDGRTTDTQYF.

The V gene is TRBV5-6, the J gene TRBJ2-1; unclear D gene. The V gene's germline CDR1 is SGHDT and CDR2 YYEEEE. The CDR3 extends over 14 amino acids. Deletions cut 0 bases from V and 4 bases from J, with 8 bases between. CDR3 region: CASSLGFSYNEQFF. CDR3 coding DNA: TGTGCCAGCAGCTTGGGGTTTTCTTACAATGAGCAGTTCTTC.

In its sample, this clonotype was seen a few times. The V gene is TRBV20-1, the J gene TRBJ2-3; the match to TRBD2 covers 7 bases. V shed 6 bases, J shed 6 bases, and the junction held 3 bases outside the gene matches. CDR1 is DFQATT and CDR2 is SNEGSKA in the germline V gene (reference sequence). The CDR3 loop spans 11 amino acids. The CDR3 protein is CSAARGDTQYF. CDR3 DNA: TGCAGTGCGGCGCGGGGGGATACGCAGTATTTT.

This clonotype was observed many times. The chain employs TRBV20-1 and TRBJ2-7; D may be TRBD1 (6 bases). Deletions cut 3 bases from V and 2 bases from J, with 11 bases between. The CDR3 runs to 13 residues. The V gene's germline CDR1 is DFQATT and CDR2 SNEGSKA (reference sequence). CDR3 coding DNA: TGCAGTGCTAGGGCCAGGGGAACCTACGAGCAGTACTTC. Translation gives CSARARGTYEQYF.

The chain recombines TRBV20-1 with TRBJ1-3; D is ambiguous. This CDR3 contains 15 residues. Germline V gene sequence: CDR1 DFQATT, CDR2 SNEGSKA (reference sequence). Trimming left V 2 bases short and J 2 bases short, with 13 bases between. As DNA, the CDR3 is TGCAGTGCTAGACTCCGGCATGAGGCTGGAAACACCATATATTTT. Translation gives CSARLRHEAGNTIYF.

This sequence joins TRBV20-1 and TRBJ2-7; D is undetermined. Per the germline V gene, CDR1 is DFQATT and CDR2 is SNEGSKA (reference sequence). This CDR3 region has 13 residues. V was cut by 2 bases and J by 0 bases, with 8 bases left in between. DNA of the CDR3: TGCAGTGCTAGAAAGCGCTACTCCTACGAGCAGTACTTC. The encoded protein is CSARKRYSYEQYF.

The rearrangement links TRBV7-9 to TRBJ1-5, with TRBD1 matching over 8 bases. Germline lookup yields CDR1 SEHNR and CDR2 FQNEAQ (reference sequence). This CDR3 comprises 16 residues. The J segment lost 7 bases and the V segment lost 5 bases, leaving 13 bases of the junction unmatched. For the CDR3, the DNA is TGTGCCAGCAGCCCCGGGAAGGACAGGGTCGAACAGCCCCAGCATTTT. This sequence encodes CASSPGKDRVEQPQHF.

The chain uses TRBV20-1 and TRBJ2-7; D not resolved. The CDR3 sequence is 12 residues long. Germline assignment: CDR1 DFQATT and CDR2 SNEGSKA (reference sequence). For the CDR3, the DNA is TGCACCCCCGGACGGCAGATAGACGAGCAGTACTTC. This translates into CTPGRQIDEQYF.

The chain couples TRBV27 to TRBJ1-1; D is possibly TRBD1 (6 bases). Germline loops: CDR1 MNHEY, CDR2 SMNVEV (reference sequence). This CDR3 comprises 13 residues. V was clipped by 6 bases and J by 4 bases, with 12 bases between them. The CDR3 sequence: CASRGYRVTEAFF. The CDR3 DNA reads as TGTGCCAGCAGGGGGTACAGGGTCACTGAAGCTTTCTTT.

This clonotype was counted between two and nine times. The J gene is TRBJ2-7, the V gene TRBV27; D is ambiguous. CDR1 and CDR2 from the germline V gene are MNHEY and SMNVEV (reference sequence). Trimming took off 7 bases at V and 6 bases at J, with 16 bases between the two ends. The CDR3 loop spans 13 amino acids. CDR3 amino acids: CASMKILLGEQYF. The DNA for the CDR3 is TGTGCCAGCATGAAGATATTACTGGGCGAGCAGTACTTC.

This clonotype was counted only a few times. The V gene is TRBV28, the J gene TRBJ1-1; perhaps TRBD1 as D (6 bases). CDR3 length: 14 residues. V dropped 5 bases and J dropped 4 bases, with 14 bases sitting between them. CDR1 and CDR2 from the germline V gene are MDHEN and SYDVKM. CDR3 bases: TGTGCCAGCAGTCTCCGACAGGTTCTCACTGAAGCTTTCTTT. It specifies CASSLRQVLTEAFF.

This clonotype has just one count. The rearrangement uses TRBV3-1 and TRBJ2-2; D ambiguous. V shed 3 bases and J shed 6 bases, with 11 bases lying between them. CDR3 length equals 14 residues. The germline V gene encodes CDR1 LGHDT and CDR2 YNNKEL (reference sequence). The CDR3 bases are TGTGCCAGCAGCCAGGCCGGGTCTCCCGGGGAGCTGTTTTTT. It translates to CASSQAGSPGELFF.

CDR3 nucleotides: TGTGCCAGCAGGGCCGGGACAATGGGCGATACCTTTTACGAGCAGTACTTC. Residues: CASRAGTMGDTFYEQYF. The V and J genes are TRBV9 and TRBJ2-7, with D possibly matching TRBD1 (6 bases). The CDR3 loop spans 17 amino acids. V was trimmed by 5 bases and J by 4 bases, leaving 25 bases between them. From germline, CDR1 is SGDLS and CDR2 YYNGEE.

This clonotype has a handful of counts. This chain connects TRBV10-3 to TRBJ2-5; TRBD2 aligns across 7 bases. This CDR3 comprises 14 residues. Germline CDR1 reads ENHRY; CDR2 reads SYGVKD. J gave up 2 bases and V 6 bases, and 6 bases lay outside the gene matches. The CDR3 here is CAISVGGGQETQYF. The CDR3 nucleotides read TGTGCCATCAGCGTTGGGGGGGGACAAGAGACCCAGTACTTC.

V gene TRBV6-5 combines with J gene TRBJ2-7, with 7 positions matching TRBD1. J lost 0 bases, V lost 2 bases, and 4 bases had no gene match. There are 15 residues in the CDR3. The germline V gene encodes CDR1 MNHEY and CDR2 SVGAGI. CDR3 coding DNA: TGTGCCAGCAGTTACGTGGGACAGAGCTCCTACGAGCAGTACTTC. This translates into CASSYVGQSSYEQYF.

In this sample, this clonotype turned up a few times. The chain is built from TRBV29-1 and TRBJ1-2; D unresolved. This CDR3 has 12 amino acids. The V gene's germline CDR1 is SQVTM and CDR2 ANQGSEA. Trimming took 2 bases from V and 7 from J, leaving 11 bases between them. The DNA of the CDR3 is TGCAGCGTTGAAATCGGCGGAGTTGGCTACACCTTC. Amino acid sequence: CSVEIGGVGYTF.

This sequence joins TRBV24-1 and TRBJ2-1; 7 bases match TRBD2. The J segment lost 9 bases and the V segment lost 6 bases, leaving 4 bases of the junction unmatched. CDR3 size: 12 residues. CDR1 and CDR2 from the germline V gene are KGHDR and SFDVKD. This CDR3 is CATSKGGFEQFF. Here the CDR3 DNA reads TGTGCCACCAGTAAGGGAGGGTTTGAGCAGTTCTTC.

A word on this clonotype: One end of the junction fails to match germline, which may point to a read error. The CDR3 reads CCASSAGGINTGELFF. CDR3 DNA: TGCTGTGCTAGTTCAGCGGGGGGCATAAACACCGGGGAGCTGTTTTTT. J is TRBJ2-2 and V is TRBV20-1, with 9 bases fitting TRBD2. Germline V gene sequence: CDR1 DFQATT, CDR2 SNEGSKA (reference sequence). The CDR3 sequence is 16 residues long.